This T cell receptor (beta chain) originates from a study of blood T cell repertoires in COVID-19. On the study more broadly: Samples came from the United States, Italy and Spain, spanning acute and convalescent COVID-19.

Germline V gives CDR1 MGHRA, CDR2 YSYEKL. The CDR3 consists of 13 residues. V was shortened by 1 base and J by 5 bases, with 8 bases between the two germline ends. In the authors' workflow: Amplifying reference gene primers gave estimates of nucleated cell counts. The method was immunoSEQ multiplex PCR; TCRdb's version includes in-frame clones alone and lacks a portion of them. V, J and clone size derive from that table, while D and trimming were established from the DNA sequence. Here the sample spans about 300,000 clones, roughly 90% being singletons. The V gene is TRBV4-1, the J gene TRBJ2-5; D gene ambiguous. The sample consisted of peripheral blood. The receptor was isolated from a woman aged 25 to 39 with COVID-19, enrolled during active disease. This CDR3 is CASSQAYVETQYF. The CDR3 bases are TGCGCCAGCAGCCAAGCCTACGTGGAGACCCAGTACTTC.